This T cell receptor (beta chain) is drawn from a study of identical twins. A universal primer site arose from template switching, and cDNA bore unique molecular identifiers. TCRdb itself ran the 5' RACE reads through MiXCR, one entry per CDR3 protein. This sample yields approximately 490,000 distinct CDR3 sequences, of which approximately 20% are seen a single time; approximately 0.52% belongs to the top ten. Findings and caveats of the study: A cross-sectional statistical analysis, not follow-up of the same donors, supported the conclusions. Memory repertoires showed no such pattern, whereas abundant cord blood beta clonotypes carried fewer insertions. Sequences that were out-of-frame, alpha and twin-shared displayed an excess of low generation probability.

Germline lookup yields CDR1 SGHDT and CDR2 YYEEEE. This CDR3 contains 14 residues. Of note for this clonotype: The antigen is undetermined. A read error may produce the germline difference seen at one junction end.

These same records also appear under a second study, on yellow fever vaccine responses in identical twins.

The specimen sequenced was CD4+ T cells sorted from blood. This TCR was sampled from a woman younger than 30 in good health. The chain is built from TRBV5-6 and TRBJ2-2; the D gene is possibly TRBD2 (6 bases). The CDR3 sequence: CAISPGRNTGELFF. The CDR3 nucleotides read TGTGCCATCAGCCCCGGGAGGAACACCGGGGAGCTGTTTTTT.